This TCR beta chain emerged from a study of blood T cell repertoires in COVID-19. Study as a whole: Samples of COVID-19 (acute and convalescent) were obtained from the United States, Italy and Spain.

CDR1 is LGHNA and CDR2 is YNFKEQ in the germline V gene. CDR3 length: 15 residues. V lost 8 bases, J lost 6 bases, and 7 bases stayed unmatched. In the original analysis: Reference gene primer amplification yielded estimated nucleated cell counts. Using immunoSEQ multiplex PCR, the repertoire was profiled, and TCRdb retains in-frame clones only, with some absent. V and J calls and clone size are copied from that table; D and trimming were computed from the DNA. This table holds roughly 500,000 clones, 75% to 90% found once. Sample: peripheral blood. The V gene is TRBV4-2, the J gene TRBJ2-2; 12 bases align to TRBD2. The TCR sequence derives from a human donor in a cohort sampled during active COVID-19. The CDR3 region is CASRPTSGRSGELFF. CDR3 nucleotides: TGTGCCAGCCGACCGACTAGCGGGAGATCCGGGGAGCTGTTTTTT.